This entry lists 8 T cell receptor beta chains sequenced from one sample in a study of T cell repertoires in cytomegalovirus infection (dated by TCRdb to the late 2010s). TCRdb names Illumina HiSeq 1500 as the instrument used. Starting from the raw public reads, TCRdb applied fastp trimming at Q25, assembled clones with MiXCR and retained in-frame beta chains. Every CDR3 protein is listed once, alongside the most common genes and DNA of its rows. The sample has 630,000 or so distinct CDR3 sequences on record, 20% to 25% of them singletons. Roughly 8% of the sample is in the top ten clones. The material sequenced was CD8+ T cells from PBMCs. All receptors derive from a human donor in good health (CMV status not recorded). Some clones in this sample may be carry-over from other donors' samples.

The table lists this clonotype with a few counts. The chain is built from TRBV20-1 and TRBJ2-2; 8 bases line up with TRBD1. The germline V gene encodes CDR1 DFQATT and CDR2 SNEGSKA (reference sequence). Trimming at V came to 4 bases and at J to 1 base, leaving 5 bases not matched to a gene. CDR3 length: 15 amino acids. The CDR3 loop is CSATTGQENTGELFF. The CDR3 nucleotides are TGCAGTGCTACTACGGGACAGGAGAACACCGGGGAGCTGTTTTTT.

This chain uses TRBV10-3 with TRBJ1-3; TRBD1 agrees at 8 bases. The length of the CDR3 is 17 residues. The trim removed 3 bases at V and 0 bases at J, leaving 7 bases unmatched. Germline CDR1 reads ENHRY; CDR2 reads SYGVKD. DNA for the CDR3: TGTGCCATCAGTGAAGGGACAGGACGTAGCTCTGGAAACACCATATATTTT. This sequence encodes CAISEGTGRSSGNTIYF.

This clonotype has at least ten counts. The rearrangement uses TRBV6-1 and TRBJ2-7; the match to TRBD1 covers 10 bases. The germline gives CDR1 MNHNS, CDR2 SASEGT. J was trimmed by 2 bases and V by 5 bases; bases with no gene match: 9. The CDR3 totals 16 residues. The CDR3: CASSYSYGTGAYEQYV. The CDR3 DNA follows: TGTGCCAGCAGTTATTCCTACGGGACAGGGGCCTACGAGCAGTACGTC.

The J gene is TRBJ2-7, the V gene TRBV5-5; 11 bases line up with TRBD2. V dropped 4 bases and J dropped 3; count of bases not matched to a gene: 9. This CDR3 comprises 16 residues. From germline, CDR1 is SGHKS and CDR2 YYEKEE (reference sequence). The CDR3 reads CASSPVLAGAYYEQYV. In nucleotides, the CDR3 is TGTGCCAGCAGCCCGGTACTAGCGGGGGCCTACTACGAGCAGTACGTC.

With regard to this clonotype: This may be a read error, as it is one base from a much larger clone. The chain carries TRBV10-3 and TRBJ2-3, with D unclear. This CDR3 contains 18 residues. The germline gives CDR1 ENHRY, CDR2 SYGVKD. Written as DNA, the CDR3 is TGTGCCATCGGTGAATCCCGGAATGACGCCCAGGGCACAGATACGCAGTATTTT. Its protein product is CAIGESRNDAQGTDTQYF.

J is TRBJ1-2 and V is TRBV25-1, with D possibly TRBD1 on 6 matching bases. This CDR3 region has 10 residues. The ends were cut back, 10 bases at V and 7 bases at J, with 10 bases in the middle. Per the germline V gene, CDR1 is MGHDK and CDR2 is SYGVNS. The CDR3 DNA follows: TGTGCCACCTACAGGGCTGGCTACACCTTC. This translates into CATYRAGYTF.

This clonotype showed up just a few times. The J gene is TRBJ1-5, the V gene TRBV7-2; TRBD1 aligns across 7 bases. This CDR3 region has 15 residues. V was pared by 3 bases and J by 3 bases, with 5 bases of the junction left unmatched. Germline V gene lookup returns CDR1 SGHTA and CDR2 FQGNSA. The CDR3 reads CASSLGDSPNQPQHF. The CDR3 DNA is TGTGCCAGCAGCTTGGGGGACAGTCCCAATCAGCCCCAGCATTTT.

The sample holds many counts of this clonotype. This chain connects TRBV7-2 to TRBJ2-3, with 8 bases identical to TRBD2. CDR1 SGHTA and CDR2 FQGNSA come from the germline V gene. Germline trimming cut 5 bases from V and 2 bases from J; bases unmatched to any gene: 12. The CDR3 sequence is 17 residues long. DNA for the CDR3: TGTGCCAGCAGCCCCTGGGGAGCGGGGGCTACCACAGATACGCAGTATTTT. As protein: CASSPWGAGATTDTQYF.